A single sample gave rise to the 2 T cell receptor beta chains below, sequenced in a study of cytomegalovirus exposure and HLA in healthy donors. The PCR employed 60 Vbeta primers together with 13 Jbeta primers. The method was immunoSEQ multiplex PCR; TCRdb's version includes in-frame clones alone and lacks a portion of them. The sample lists under 200,000 clones, around 80% seen once, with approximately 0.69% in the top ten. Sequenced: PBMCs. These receptors were obtained from a middle-aged woman in good health and CMV-seronegative.

This clone was seen a handful of times. The chain couples TRBV4-1 to TRBJ2-3, with a possible D match to TRBD2 (6 bases). CDR3 length: 15 residues. The germline V and J ends were trimmed by 1 base and 3 bases, with 11 bases remaining between them. Germline V gene data show CDR1 as MGHRA and CDR2 as YSYEKL. The CDR3 loop reads CASSQVPGTTDTQYF. As DNA, the CDR3 is TGCGCCAGCAGCCAAGTACCGGGGACTACAGATACGCAGTATTTT.

The V gene is TRBV18, the J gene TRBJ2-1, with 7 bases lining up with TRBD2. The J segment lost 1 base and the V segment lost 6 bases, leaving 9 bases of the junction unmatched. Per the germline V gene, CDR1 is KGHSH and CDR2 is LQKENI. This CDR3 comprises 16 residues. The CDR3 region has the DNA TGTGCCAGCTCCCCGGGGGGAAGAGGGTCCTACAATGAGCAGTTCTTC. It encodes CASSPGGRGSYNEQFF.